What follows describes a single TCR beta chain. The antigen remains unidentified. The method was immunoSEQ multiplex PCR; TCRdb's version includes in-frame clones alone and lacks a portion of them. The sample has over 50,000 clones; roughly 84% are singletons. This entry comes from a study of OX40 agonist ivuxolimab in advanced cancers. Study context: Recorded diagnoses for dose-escalation patients were hepatocellular carcinoma, melanoma, renal cell or head and neck cancer. Regarding the study as a whole: Antigens targeted by the expanded peripheral T cells were not determined. Compared with others, partial responders at 0.1-3.0 mg/kg displayed clonal expansion among the lowest.

The sequence was collected from an adult with an advanced solid tumor such as melanoma, head and neck, liver or kidney cancer. The specimen was CD4+ or CD8+ T cells sorted from blood, collected in a trial of the OX40 agonist ivuxolimab.

CDR3 DNA sequence: TGCGCCAGCAGTTTCGACCCGTCTGGAAACACCATATATTTT. This sequence encodes CASSFDPSGNTIYF. This chain joins TRBV5-1 and TRBJ1-3; D gene uncertain. CDR1 SGHRS and CDR2 YFSETQ come from the germline V gene. The CDR3 length is 14 residues. V was trimmed by 5 bases and J by 1 base, leaving 10 bases between them.